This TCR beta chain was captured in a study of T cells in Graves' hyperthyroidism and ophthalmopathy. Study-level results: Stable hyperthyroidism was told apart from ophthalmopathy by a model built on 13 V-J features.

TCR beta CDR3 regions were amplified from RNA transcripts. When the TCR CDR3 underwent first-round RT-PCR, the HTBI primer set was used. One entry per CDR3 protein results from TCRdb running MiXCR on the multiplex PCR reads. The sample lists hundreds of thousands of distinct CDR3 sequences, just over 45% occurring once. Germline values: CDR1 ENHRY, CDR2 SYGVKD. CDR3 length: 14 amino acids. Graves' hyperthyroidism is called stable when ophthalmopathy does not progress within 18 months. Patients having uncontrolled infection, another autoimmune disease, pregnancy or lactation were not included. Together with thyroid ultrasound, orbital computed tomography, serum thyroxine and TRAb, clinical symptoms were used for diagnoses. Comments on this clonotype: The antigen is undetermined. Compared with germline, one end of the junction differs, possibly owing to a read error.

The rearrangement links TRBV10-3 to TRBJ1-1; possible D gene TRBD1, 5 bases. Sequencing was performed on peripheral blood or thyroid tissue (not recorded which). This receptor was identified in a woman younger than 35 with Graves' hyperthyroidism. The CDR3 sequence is CASSLGDGNTEAFF. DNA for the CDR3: TGTGCCAGCAGTTTAGGGGACGGGAACACTGAAGCTTTCTTT.